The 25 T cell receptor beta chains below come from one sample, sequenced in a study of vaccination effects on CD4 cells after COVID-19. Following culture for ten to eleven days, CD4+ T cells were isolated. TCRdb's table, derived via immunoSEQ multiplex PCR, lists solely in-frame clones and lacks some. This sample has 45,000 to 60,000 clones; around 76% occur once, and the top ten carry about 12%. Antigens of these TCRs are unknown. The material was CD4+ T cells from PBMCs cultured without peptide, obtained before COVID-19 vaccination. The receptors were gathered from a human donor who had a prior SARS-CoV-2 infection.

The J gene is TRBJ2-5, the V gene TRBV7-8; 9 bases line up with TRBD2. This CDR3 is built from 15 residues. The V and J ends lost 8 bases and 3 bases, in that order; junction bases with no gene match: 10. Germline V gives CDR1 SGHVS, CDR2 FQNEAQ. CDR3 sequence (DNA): TGTGCCAGCGGTGCGACTAGCGGCGTTAAAGAGACCCAGTACTTC. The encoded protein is CASGATSGVKETQYF. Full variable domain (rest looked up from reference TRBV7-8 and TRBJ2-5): GAGVSQSPRYKVAKRGQDVALRCDPISGHVSLFWYQQALGQGPEFLTYFQNEAQLDKSGLPSDRFFAERPEGSVSTLKIQRTQQEDSAVYLCASGATSGVKETQYFGPGTRLLVL.

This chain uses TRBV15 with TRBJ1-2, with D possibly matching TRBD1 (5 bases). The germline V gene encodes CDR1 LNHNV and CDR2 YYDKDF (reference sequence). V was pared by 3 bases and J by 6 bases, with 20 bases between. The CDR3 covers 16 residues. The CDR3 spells CATSRGPFGGTDGYTF. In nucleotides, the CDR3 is TGTGCCACCAGCAGGGGCCCTTTTGGAGGGACCGATGGCTACACCTTC.

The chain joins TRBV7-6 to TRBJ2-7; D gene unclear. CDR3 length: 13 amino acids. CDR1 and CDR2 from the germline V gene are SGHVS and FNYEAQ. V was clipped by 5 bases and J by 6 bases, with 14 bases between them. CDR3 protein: CASSPTWGSEQYF. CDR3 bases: TGTGCCAGCAGCCCTACTTGGGGTTCCGAGCAGTACTTC.

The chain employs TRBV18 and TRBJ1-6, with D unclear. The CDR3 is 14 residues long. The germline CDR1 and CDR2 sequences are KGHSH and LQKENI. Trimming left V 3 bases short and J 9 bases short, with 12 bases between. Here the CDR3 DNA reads TGTGCCAGCTCACCTATATCAGTGGGTTCACCCCTCCACTTT. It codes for CASSPISVGSPLHF.

This CDR3 is CASSRDRSSYTEAFF. The CDR3 DNA reads TGTGCCAGCAGTCGGGACAGGTCGTCTTACACTGAAGCTTTCTTT. The genes are TRBV27 and TRBJ1-1; TRBD1 matches 8 bases. The trim removed 5 bases at V and 3 bases at J, leaving 8 bases unmatched. CDR3 length: 15 amino acids. From germline, CDR1 is MNHEY and CDR2 SMNVEV (reference sequence).

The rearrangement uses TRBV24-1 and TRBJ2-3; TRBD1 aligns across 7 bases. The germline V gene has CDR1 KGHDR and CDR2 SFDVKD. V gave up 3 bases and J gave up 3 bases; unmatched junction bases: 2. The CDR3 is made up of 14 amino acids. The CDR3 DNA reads TGTGCCACCAGTGATGTGACAGGGACAGATACGCAGTATTTT. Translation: CATSDVTGTDTQYF.

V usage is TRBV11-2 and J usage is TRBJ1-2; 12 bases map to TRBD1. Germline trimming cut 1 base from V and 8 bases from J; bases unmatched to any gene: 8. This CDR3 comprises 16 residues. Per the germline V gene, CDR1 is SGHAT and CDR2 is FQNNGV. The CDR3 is CASSLVGRDRGQGYTF. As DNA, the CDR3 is TGTGCCAGCAGCTTAGTTGGCCGGGACAGGGGGCAAGGCTACACCTTC.

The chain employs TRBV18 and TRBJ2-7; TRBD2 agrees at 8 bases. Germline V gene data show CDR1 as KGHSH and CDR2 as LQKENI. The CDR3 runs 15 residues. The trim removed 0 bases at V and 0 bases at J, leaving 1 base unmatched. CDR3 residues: CASSPPGGASYEQYF. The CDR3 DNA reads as TGTGCCAGCTCACCACCCGGGGGGGCCTCCTACGAGCAGTACTTC.

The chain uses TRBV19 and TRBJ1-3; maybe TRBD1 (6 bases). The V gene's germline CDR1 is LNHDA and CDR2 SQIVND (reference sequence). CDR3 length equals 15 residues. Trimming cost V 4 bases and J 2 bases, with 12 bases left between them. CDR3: CASSRGADPGNTIYF. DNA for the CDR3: TGTGCCAGTAGTAGGGGGGCAGACCCTGGAAACACCATATATTTT. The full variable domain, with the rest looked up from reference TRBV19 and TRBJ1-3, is DGGITQSPKYLFRKEGQNVTLSCEQNLNHDAMYWYRQDPGQGLRLIYYSQIVNDFQKGDIAEGYSVSREKKESFPLTVTSAQKNPTAFYLCASSRGADPGNTIYFGEGSWLTVV.

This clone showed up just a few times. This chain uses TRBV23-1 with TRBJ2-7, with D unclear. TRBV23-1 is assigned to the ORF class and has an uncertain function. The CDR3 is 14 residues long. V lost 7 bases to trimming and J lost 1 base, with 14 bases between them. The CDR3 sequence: CASNSRLTSYEQYF. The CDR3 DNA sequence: TGCGCCAGCAATAGTCGACTTACTTCCTACGAGCAGTACTTC.

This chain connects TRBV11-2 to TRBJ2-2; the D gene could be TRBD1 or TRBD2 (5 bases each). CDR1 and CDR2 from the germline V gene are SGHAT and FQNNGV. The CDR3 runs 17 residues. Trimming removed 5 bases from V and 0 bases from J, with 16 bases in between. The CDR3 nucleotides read TGTGCCAGCAGCCGATACCTCCGGGGCGCGAACACCGGGGAGCTGTTTTTT. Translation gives CASSRYLRGANTGELFF.

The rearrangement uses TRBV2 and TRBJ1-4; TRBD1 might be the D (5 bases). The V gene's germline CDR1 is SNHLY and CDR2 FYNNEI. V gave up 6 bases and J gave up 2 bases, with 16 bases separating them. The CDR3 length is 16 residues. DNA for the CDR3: TGTGCCAGCAGCGTGGGTTTGGGGCTGACTAATGAAAAACTGTTTTTT. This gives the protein CASSVGLGLTNEKLFF. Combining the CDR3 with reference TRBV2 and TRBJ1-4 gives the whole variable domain EPEVTQTPSHQVTQMGQEVILRCVPISNHLYFYWYRQILGQKVEFLVSFYNNEISEKSEIFDDQFSVERPDGSNFTLKIRSTKLEDSAMYFCASSVGLGLTNEKLFFGSGTQLSVL.

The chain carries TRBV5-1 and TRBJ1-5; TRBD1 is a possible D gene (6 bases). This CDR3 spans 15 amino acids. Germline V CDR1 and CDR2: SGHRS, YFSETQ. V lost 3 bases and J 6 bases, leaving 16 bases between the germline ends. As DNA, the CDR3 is TGCGCCAGCAGCTGGGGGCCGGGGGACGGTCAGCCCCAGCATTTT. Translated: CASSWGPGDGQPQHF.

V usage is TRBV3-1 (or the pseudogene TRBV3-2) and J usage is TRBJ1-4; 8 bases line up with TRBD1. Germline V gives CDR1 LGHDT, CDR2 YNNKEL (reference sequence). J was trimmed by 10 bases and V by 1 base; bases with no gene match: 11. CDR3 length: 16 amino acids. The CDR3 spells CASSQGMTGELGKLFF. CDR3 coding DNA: TGTGCCAGCAGCCAAGGGATGACAGGGGAACTGGGAAAACTGTTTTTT.

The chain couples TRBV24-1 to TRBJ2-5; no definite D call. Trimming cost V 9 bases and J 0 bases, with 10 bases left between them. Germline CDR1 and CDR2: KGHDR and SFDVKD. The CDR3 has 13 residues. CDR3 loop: CATAPAYQETQYF. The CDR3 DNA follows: TGTGCCACCGCTCCAGCGTACCAAGAGACCCAGTACTTC.

CDR3 amino acids: CASSLAGMSTDTQYF. CDR3 coding DNA: TGTGCCAGCAGCTTAGCGGGGATGAGCACAGATACGCAGTATTTT. The chain uses TRBV7-3 and TRBJ2-3, with D tentatively TRBD2 (6 bases). This CDR3 contains 15 residues. Trimming left V 2 bases short and J 0 bases short, with 9 bases between. Germline CDR1 and CDR2: SGHTA and FQGTGA.

CDR3: CASSFQFTGELFF. CDR3 nucleotides: TGTGCCAGCAGCTTTCAGTTTACCGGGGAGCTGTTTTTT. The gene calls are TRBV7-9 and TRBJ2-2; no firm D call. The CDR3 consists of 13 residues. V dropped 3 bases and J dropped 5 bases, with 7 bases sitting between them. Germline V gene sequence: CDR1 SEHNR, CDR2 FQNEAQ (reference sequence). The full variable domain, with the rest looked up from reference TRBV7-9 and TRBJ2-2, is DTGVSQNPRHKITKRGQNVTFRCDPISEHNRLYWYRQTLGQGPEFLTYFQNEAQLEKSRLLSDRFSAERPKGSFSTLEIQRTEQGDSAMYLCASSFQFTGELFFGEGSRLTVL.

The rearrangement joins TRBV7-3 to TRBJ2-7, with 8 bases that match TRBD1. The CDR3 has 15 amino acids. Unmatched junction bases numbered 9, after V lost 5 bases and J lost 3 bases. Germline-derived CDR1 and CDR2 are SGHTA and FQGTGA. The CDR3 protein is CASSLNPGTGYEQYF. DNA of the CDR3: TGTGCCAGCAGCCTAAATCCCGGGACAGGCTACGAGCAGTACTTC.

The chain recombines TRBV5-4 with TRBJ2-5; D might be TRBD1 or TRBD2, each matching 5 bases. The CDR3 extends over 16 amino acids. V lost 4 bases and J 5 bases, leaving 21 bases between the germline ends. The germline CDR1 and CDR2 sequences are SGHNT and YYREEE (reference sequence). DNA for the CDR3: TGTGCCAGCAGCATCGCTGGGGCGCAGGGCGGGGAGACCCAGTACTTC. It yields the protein CASSIAGAQGGETQYF.

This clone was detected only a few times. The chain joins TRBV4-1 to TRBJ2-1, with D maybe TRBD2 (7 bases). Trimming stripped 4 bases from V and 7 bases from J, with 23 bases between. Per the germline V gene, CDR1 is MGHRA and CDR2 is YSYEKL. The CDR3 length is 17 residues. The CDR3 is CASSRGGLAVLGNEQFF. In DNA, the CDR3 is TGCGCCAGCAGCCGGGGGGGGCTAGCGGTCTTGGGGAATGAGCAGTTCTTC.

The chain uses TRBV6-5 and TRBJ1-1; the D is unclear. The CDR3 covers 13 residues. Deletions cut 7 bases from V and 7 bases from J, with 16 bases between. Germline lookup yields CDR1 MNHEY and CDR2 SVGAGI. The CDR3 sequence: CASNDLGLGEAFF. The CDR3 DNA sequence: TGTGCCAGCAACGACCTGGGGTTAGGTGAAGCTTTCTTT.

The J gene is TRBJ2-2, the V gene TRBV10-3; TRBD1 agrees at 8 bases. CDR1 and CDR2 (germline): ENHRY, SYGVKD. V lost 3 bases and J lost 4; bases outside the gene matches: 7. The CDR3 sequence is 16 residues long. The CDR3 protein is CAISDRTGWSTGELFF. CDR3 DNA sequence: TGTGCCATCAGTGATAGGACAGGGTGGAGCACCGGGGAGCTGTTTTTT.

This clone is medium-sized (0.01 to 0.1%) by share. The CDR3 reads CASSLPGTGANVLTF. The CDR3 DNA reads as TGTGCCAGCAGCTTGCCAGGGACTGGGGCCAACGTCCTGACTTTC. The J gene is TRBJ2-6, the V gene TRBV5-4; D perhaps matches TRBD1 (5 bases). CDR3 length: 15 residues. Looked up from germline, CDR1 is SGHNT and CDR2 is YYREEE (reference sequence). The V end was cut by 1 base, the J end by 2 bases, with 7 bases between.

Here the CDR3 reads CASSFSLLYEQYF. The CDR3 nucleotides are TGTGCCAGCAGCTTTTCCCTGCTGTACGAGCAGTACTTC. The J gene is TRBJ2-7, the V gene TRBV7-2, with unresolved D. CDR3 size: 13 residues. Germline CDR1 is SGHTA and CDR2 is FQGNSA. With 3 bases removed from V and 4 bases from J, the gap between germline ends came to 10 bases.

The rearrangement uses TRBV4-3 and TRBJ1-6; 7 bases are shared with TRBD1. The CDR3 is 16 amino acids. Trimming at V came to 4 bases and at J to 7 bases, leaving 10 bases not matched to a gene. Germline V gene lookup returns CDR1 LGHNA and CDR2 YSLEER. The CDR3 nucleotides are TGCGCCAGCAGCCTGGACAGGCTTGTTGCAAATTCACCCCTCCACTTT. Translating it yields CASSLDRLVANSPLHF.